These 20 T cell receptor beta chains share one sample of origin, sequenced in a study of high-grade serous ovarian cancer treatment subgroups. Method: immunoSEQ multiplex PCR; TCRdb's copy keeps in-frame clones and lacks some. The sample records about 30,000 clones, about 81% being singletons. Tumor tissue was taken before any definitive surgery or chemotherapy was given. Sequencing was performed on tumor tissue. These receptors were taken from a human donor with high-grade serous ovarian cancer.

The chain links TRBV5-1 to TRBJ1-5, with 11 bases aligning to TRBD1. With V trimmed by 0 bases and J by 7 bases, 3 bases remained unmatched. This CDR3 is built from 15 residues. The germline CDR1 and CDR2 sequences are SGHRS and YFSETQ. This CDR3 reads CASSLGGDRGQPQHF. CDR3 DNA: TGCGCCAGCAGCTTGGGGGGGGACAGGGGGCAGCCCCAGCATTTT.

The J gene is TRBJ1-2, the V gene TRBV6-1; 9 bases align to TRBD1. In germline, CDR1 is MNHNS, CDR2 SASEGT. Trimming removed 6 bases from V and 8 bases from J; junction bases left unmatched: 7. The CDR3 spans 13 residues. CDR3 nucleotide sequence: TGTGCCAGCAGGGGGGGACAGGGTCAAGGCTACACCTTC. It yields the protein CASRGGQGQGYTF.

The rearrangement links TRBV7-8 to TRBJ2-5; the D is unclear. CDR1 is SGHVS, CDR2 FQNEAQ, per germline. This CDR3 is built from 13 residues. V was cut by 8 bases and J by 2 bases, with 12 bases left in between. The CDR3: CASSRTTQETQYF. The CDR3, as DNA: TGTGCCAGCTCCCGTACGACTCAAGAGACCCAGTACTTC.

J is TRBJ2-1 and V is TRBV6-5; 13 bases line up with TRBD2. V gave up 10 bases and J gave up 7 bases; unmatched junction bases: 10. The germline V gene encodes CDR1 MNHEY and CDR2 SVGAGI. There are 15 residues in the CDR3. The CDR3 loop reads CATTRPGLAGNEQFF. In DNA, the CDR3 is TGTGCCACAACTCGCCCGGGACTAGCGGGGAATGAGCAGTTCTTC.

The rearrangement uses TRBV15 and TRBJ2-3, with D perhaps assigned TRBD1 or TRBD2 (5 bases each). Germline V lookup: CDR1 LNHNV, CDR2 YYDKDF (reference sequence). The CDR3 is 22 residues long. V lost 0 bases and J lost 1, with 29 bases in between. The CDR3 region is CATSRDQFPGSLAWGGTDTQYF. The CDR3 region has the DNA TGTGCCACCAGCAGAGATCAGTTCCCAGGGTCTCTAGCCTGGGGCGGCACAGATACGCAGTATTTT.

The rearrangement uses TRBV5-5 and TRBJ2-7, with a possible D match to TRBD1 (5 bases). V lost 4 bases to trimming and J lost 7 bases, with 15 bases between them. There are 13 residues in the CDR3. The germline gives CDR1 SGHKS, CDR2 YYEKEE (reference sequence). CDR3 coding DNA: TGTGCCAGCAGCCGTGACAGCCTACGGGAGCAGTACTTC. This sequence encodes CASSRDSLREQYF.

The rearrangement joins TRBV2 to TRBJ2-5; D remains ambiguous. Germline CDR1 and CDR2: SNHLY and FYNNEI. CDR3 length: 11 amino acids. Trimming left V 5 bases short and J 3 bases short, with 4 bases between. The CDR3, as DNA: TGTGCCAGCAGTTCGGAAGAGACCCAGTACTTC. It encodes CASSSEETQYF.

In DNA form, the CDR3 reads TGTGCCAGCGCTCCGGGACTAGGTCACGAGCAGTTCTTC. Translated, it gives CASAPGLGHEQFF. This chain connects TRBV18 to TRBJ2-1; 8 positions match TRBD2. The J segment lost 10 bases and the V segment lost 8 bases, leaving 10 bases of the junction unmatched. The germline gives CDR1 KGHSH, CDR2 LQKENI. The CDR3 contains 13 residues.

This sequence joins TRBV7-9 and TRBJ1-4; the D gene is possibly TRBD1 (5 bases). The CDR3 is 14 amino acids. Looked up from germline, CDR1 is SEHNR and CDR2 is FQNEAQ (reference sequence). The V gene lost 6 bases and the J gene lost 8 bases, with 16 bases spanning the gap. CDR3 nucleotide sequence: TGTGCCAGCAGGGGGACGGAGAAGGCCGAAAAACTGTTTTTT. Residues: CASRGTEKAEKLFF.

The chain combines TRBV7-9 with TRBJ2-7; a possible D gene is TRBD2 (6 bases). The CDR3 has 17 residues. The germline V gene has CDR1 SEHNR and CDR2 FQNEAQ (reference sequence). The V and J ends lost 5 bases and 0 bases respectively, with 20 bases between them. The DNA for the CDR3 is TGTGCCAGCAGCCCCAGCCCCGGGGGAAAGAGCTCCTACGAGCAGTACTTC. This translates into CASSPSPGGKSSYEQYF.

This clone was detected a few times. The chain joins TRBV19 to TRBJ2-1; unclear D gene. The V gene lost 5 bases and the J gene lost 6 bases, with 17 bases spanning the gap. The germline gives CDR1 LNHDA, CDR2 SQIVND (reference sequence). The CDR3 is 15 residues long. The CDR3 DNA follows: TGTGCCAGTAGTCCTGACGCCCCTCGGGCCAATGAGCAGTTCTTC. It specifies CASSPDAPRANEQFF.

The CDR3: CASSHVPGYEQYF. As DNA, the CDR3 is TGTGCCAGCAGCCATGTTCCTGGCTACGAGCAGTACTTC. The chain is built from TRBV14 and TRBJ2-7; no definite D call. The CDR3 length is 13 residues. The V and J ends lost 3 bases and 3 bases respectively, with 9 bases between them. CDR1 SGHDN and CDR2 FVKESK come from the germline V gene.

This clone has more than one count but fewer than ten. The chain links TRBV2 to TRBJ2-7; 8 bases align to TRBD1. The CDR3 is 13 residues long. Per the germline V gene, CDR1 is SNHLY and CDR2 is FYNNEI. The V gene end was trimmed by 1 base and the J gene end by 5 bases; junction bases not matched to a gene: 1. The CDR3 sequence is CASSEGTGNEQYF. The CDR3 region has the DNA TGTGCCAGCAGTGAAGGGACAGGGAACGAGCAGTACTTC.

This sequence joins TRBV7-2 and TRBJ2-7; a possible D gene is TRBD1 (6 bases). Trimming removed 2 bases from V and 3 bases from J, with 8 bases in between. The germline gives CDR1 SGHTA, CDR2 FQGNSA. This CDR3 is built from 13 residues. The CDR3 spells CASSLSRGYEQYF. CDR3 nucleotide sequence: TGTGCCAGCAGCTTATCCAGGGGCTACGAGCAGTACTTC.

The chain uses TRBV5-4 and TRBJ1-2; D ambiguous. The CDR3 sequence is 17 residues long. Germline V gene sequence: CDR1 SGHNT, CDR2 YYREEE (reference sequence). Trimming left V 0 bases short and J 6 bases short, with 21 bases between. The DNA for the CDR3 is TGTGCCAGCAGCTTGGGCCAGGACGGCTTTATTTTAAATGGCTACACCTTC. It translates to CASSLGQDGFILNGYTF. Based on the CDR3 plus reference TRBV5-4 and TRBJ1-2, the full variable domain is ETGVTQSPTHLIKTRGQQVTLRCSSQSGHNTVSWYQQALGQGPQFIFQYYREEENGRGNFPPRFSGLQFPNYSSELNVNALELDDSALYLCASSLGQDGFILNGYTFGSGTRLTVV.

This chain links TRBV28 with TRBJ1-5; D remains unclear. This CDR3 region has 12 residues. CDR1 is MDHEN, CDR2 SYDVKM, per germline. V lost 2 bases to trimming and J lost 7 bases, with 6 bases between them. CDR3 loop: CASSLGRQPQHF. CDR3 bases: TGTGCCAGCAGTTTAGGTAGGCAGCCCCAGCATTTT.

This clone was found a few times. The chain has TRBV21-1 and TRBJ1-4. TRBV21-1 corresponds to a pseudogene. This CDR3 has 14 amino acids. The CDR3 DNA is TGTGCCAGCAGCAGACAGGGACTAAATGAAAAACTGTTTTTT. This gives the protein CASSRQGLNEKLFF.

J is TRBJ1-5 and V is TRBV2; D may be TRBD1 (6 bases). V shed 8 bases and J shed 0 bases, with 14 bases lying between them. Germline values: CDR1 SNHLY, CDR2 FYNNEI. The CDR3 has 15 amino acids. The CDR3 region is CASLSDSYSNQPQHF. The DNA for the CDR3 is TGTGCCAGCTTATCGGACAGCTATAGCAATCAGCCCCAGCATTTT.

The chain carries TRBV5-1 and TRBJ2-2, with 13 bases lining up with TRBD2. The CDR3 is made up of 17 amino acids. J lost 0 bases, V lost 3 bases, and 2 bases had no gene match. Germline CDR1 SGHRS, CDR2 YFSETQ. The CDR3: CASSWTSGSPNTGELFF. DNA for the CDR3: TGCGCCAGCAGCTGGACTAGCGGGAGTCCGAACACCGGGGAGCTGTTTTTT.

The chain is built from TRBV5-1 and TRBJ2-1; 12 bases are a match to TRBD2. The CDR3 is made up of 17 amino acids. V gave up 4 bases and J gave up 8 bases; unmatched junction bases: 13. The germline gives CDR1 SGHRS, CDR2 YFSETQ. The DNA for the CDR3 is TGCGCCAGCAGCCCCGAGACTAGCGGGAGTAACCCACATGAGCAGTTCTTC. It codes for CASSPETSGSNPHEQFF.